The 29 T cell receptor beta chains reported below all come from one sample, sequenced in a study of shared clonotypes between healthy human individuals. The method was immunoSEQ multiplex PCR; TCRdb's version includes in-frame clones alone and lacks a portion of them. The table includes approximately 510,000 clones, roughly 78% detected once. The source material was PBMCs. Receptors originate from a woman aged 40-49 years in good health. Some clones in this sample may be carry-over from other donors' samples.

The chain has TRBV11-2 and TRBJ2-7; D is uncertain. CDR3 length: 14 amino acids. Deletions cut 7 bases from V and 6 bases from J, with 19 bases between. CDR1 and CDR2 (germline): SGHAT, FQNNGV. The CDR3 spells CASTLVGSTSEQYF. CDR3 coding DNA: TGTGCCAGCACCCTAGTGGGGTCTACGAGCGAGCAGTACTTC.

This chain uses TRBV5-4 with TRBJ2-7; TRBD1 matches 9 bases. CDR3 length: 15 amino acids. V trimming: 2 bases; J trimming: 5 bases; junction bases outside the gene matches: 8. Looked up from germline, CDR1 is SGHNT and CDR2 is YYREEE (reference sequence). DNA for the CDR3: TGTGCCAGCAGCTTCCCCGGGACAGGGCTAAACGAGCAGTACTTC. Its translation is CASSFPGTGLNEQYF.

This chain connects TRBV11-1 to TRBJ2-1; D is uncertain. The CDR3 has 16 residues. Germline assignment: CDR1 SGHAT and CDR2 FQDESV (reference sequence). V shed 0 bases and J shed 5 bases, with 14 bases lying between them. The CDR3, as DNA: TGTGCCAGCAGCTTAGCGGGGTTTAAGTTAAACAATGAGCAGTTCTTC. It codes for CASSLAGFKLNNEQFF.

The gene calls are TRBV5-1 and TRBJ2-7, with D possibly TRBD1 on 6 matching bases. The germline CDR1 and CDR2 sequences are SGHRS and YFSETQ. This CDR3 has 13 residues. V was cut by 6 bases and J by 2 bases, with 12 bases left in between. The CDR3: CASKVDSTYEQYF. The CDR3 bases are TGCGCCAGCAAAGTGGACAGCACCTACGAGCAGTACTTC.

The chain joins TRBV11-2 to TRBJ2-4; 10 bases map to TRBD2. Germline V gene sequence: CDR1 SGHAT, CDR2 FQNNGV. V gave up 2 bases and J gave up 3 bases; unmatched junction bases: 4. This CDR3 is 16 amino acids long. CDR3 coding DNA: TGTGCCAGCAGCTTACAGCGGGAGGGCGTCAAAAACATTCAGTACTTC. Translating gives CASSLQREGVKNIQYF.

CDR3 amino acids: CSATSGRTSTDTQYF. The CDR3 DNA reads as TGCAGCGCGACTAGCGGGAGGACGAGCACAGATACGCAGTATTTT. This rearrangement joins TRBV29-1 to TRBJ2-3, with 13 bases lining up with TRBD2. Trimming took 7 bases from V and 0 from J; bases not matched to a gene: 4. There are 15 residues in the CDR3. Germline assignment: CDR1 SQVTM and CDR2 ANQGSEA.

The V call is TRBV18, the J call TRBJ2-7; the match to TRBD2 covers 7 bases. This CDR3 has 15 residues. J gave up 7 bases and V 3 bases, and 12 bases lay outside the gene matches. From germline, CDR1 is KGHSH and CDR2 LQKENI. This CDR3 is CASSPLASGLGEQYF. In DNA form, the CDR3 reads TGTGCCAGCTCACCGCTCGCTAGCGGACTCGGGGAGCAGTACTTC.

This clone was counted many times. V gene TRBV6-5 combines with J gene TRBJ1-1, with D possibly TRBD1 on 5 matching bases. CDR1 and CDR2 (germline): MNHEY, SVGAGI. V lost 6 bases and J lost 7, with 18 bases in between. This CDR3 contains 14 residues. The CDR3 sequence: CASRVRGYMDEAFF. The CDR3 DNA reads TGTGCCAGCAGGGTGAGGGGATATATGGATGAAGCTTTCTTT.

Only a few counts were recorded for this clone. Other DNA sequences in this sample translate to the same CDR3. V usage is TRBV7-2 and J usage is TRBJ2-1, with 10 bases fitting TRBD2. The germline V gene encodes CDR1 SGHTA and CDR2 FQGNSA. CDR3 length: 17 residues. V dropped 5 bases and J dropped 0; count of bases not matched to a gene: 7. The CDR3 nucleotides are TGTGCCAGCAGCCCGGGACTAGCGCTAAGCTCCTACAATGAGCAGTTCTTC. Protein sequence: CASSPGLALSSYNEQFF.

This clone was observed at least ten times. The genes are TRBV2 and TRBJ2-2; no reliable D call. V lost 8 bases and J 3 bases, leaving 13 bases between the germline ends. CDR3 length equals 14 residues. CDR1 and CDR2 (germline): SNHLY, FYNNEI. CDR3 sequence reads: CASFLSRDTGELFF. In DNA, the CDR3 is TGTGCCAGCTTCTTGTCCCGGGACACCGGGGAGCTGTTTTTT.

The chain couples TRBV7-2 to TRBJ2-7; 13 bases are a match to TRBD2. The CDR3 totals 16 residues. J was trimmed by 6 bases and V by 2 bases; bases with no gene match: 7. From germline, CDR1 is SGHTA and CDR2 FQGNSA. CDR3 loop: CASSLTSGREYGEQYF. The CDR3 bases are TGTGCCAGCAGCTTAACTAGCGGGAGGGAATATGGCGAGCAGTACTTC. Complete variable domain (other parts from reference TRBV7-2 and TRBJ2-7): GAGVSQSPSNKVTEKGKDVELRCDPISGHTALYWYRQSLGQGLEFLIYFQGNSAPDKSGLPSDRFSAERTGGSVSTLTIQRTQQEDSAVYLCASSLTSGREYGEQYFGPGTRLTVT.

DNA for the CDR3: TGCGCCAGCAGCTTTGCGGGAGCGGGGACAGATACGCAGTATTTT. This codes for CASSFAGAGTDTQYF. The V gene is TRBV5-1, the J gene TRBJ2-3; 7 bases map to TRBD2. Per the germline V gene, CDR1 is SGHRS and CDR2 is YFSETQ. This CDR3 is 15 amino acids long. V shed 2 bases, J shed 3 bases, and the junction held 6 bases outside the gene matches. The full variable domain, with the rest looked up from reference TRBV5-1 and TRBJ2-3, is KAGVTQTPRYLIKTRGQQVTLSCSPISGHRSVSWYQQTPGQGLQFLFEYFSETQRNKGNFPGRFSGRQFSNSRSEMNVSTLELGDSALYLCASSFAGAGTDTQYFGPGTRLTVL.

This clone was found once. The chain uses TRBV27 and TRBJ2-7; 9 bases are a match to TRBD2. Trimming took 2 bases from V and 2 from J; bases not matched to a gene: 4. The length of the CDR3 is 15 residues. Per germline, CDR1 MNHEY and CDR2 SMNVEV (reference sequence). In DNA, the CDR3 is TGTGCCAGCAGTTTACTAGCGGGAATCCCCTACGAGCAGTACTTC. It codes for CASSLLAGIPYEQYF.

The gene calls are TRBV27 and TRBJ2-7; no reliable D call. There are 13 residues in the CDR3. V lost 5 bases, J lost 2 bases, and 10 bases lay in between. Germline V gives CDR1 MNHEY, CDR2 SMNVEV (reference sequence). CDR3 nucleotide sequence: TGTGCCAGCAGTCTCGACACCCCCTACGAGCAGTACTTC. This gives the protein CASSLDTPYEQYF.

The chain carries TRBV19 and TRBJ2-1; possible D gene TRBD1, 5 bases. The ends were cut back, 5 bases at V and 0 bases at J, with 14 bases in the middle. This CDR3 has 16 amino acids. Germline loops: CDR1 LNHDA, CDR2 SQIVND (reference sequence). In DNA form, the CDR3 reads TGTGCCAGTAGTTTCCGGACACCTGGCTCCTACAATGAGCAGTTCTTC. This gives the protein CASSFRTPGSYNEQFF.

The CDR3 loop reads CAWSVPMNTGELFF. The CDR3 nucleotides read TGTGCCTGGAGTGTACCCATGAACACCGGGGAGCTGTTTTTT. This chain connects TRBV30 to TRBJ2-2; D is unclear. From germline, CDR1 is GTSNPN and CDR2 SVGIG (reference sequence). V was pared by 0 bases and J by 1 base, with 6 bases between. This CDR3 region has 14 residues.

This chain links TRBV7-2 with TRBJ1-4; D gene uncertain. The germline V and J ends were trimmed by 2 bases and 11 bases, with 6 bases remaining between them. CDR3 length: 11 amino acids. CDR1 is SGHTA, CDR2 FQGNSA, per germline. For the CDR3, the DNA is TGTGCCAGCAGCTTAAGAGAGAAACTGTTTTTT. Amino acids: CASSLREKLFF.

The chain recombines TRBV5-1 with TRBJ1-1; TRBD1 might be the D (5 bases). Between the trimmed V and J ends, which lost 0 bases and 5 bases, there was a span of 11 bases. The CDR3 covers 14 residues. Germline V CDR1 and CDR2: SGHRS, YFSETQ. CDR3: CASSLGHGGTEAFF. The CDR3 coding sequence is TGCGCCAGCAGCTTGGGCCATGGGGGAACTGAAGCTTTCTTT.

This clone was detected a few times. The rearrangement joins TRBV10-1 to TRBJ2-5, with D tentatively TRBD1 (5 bases). The V end was cut by 2 bases, the J end by 4 bases, with 17 bases between. Germline V CDR1 and CDR2: WNHNN, SYGVQD (reference sequence). The CDR3 spans 16 residues. This chain's CDR3 is CASSEGGAGTAETQYF. In DNA, the CDR3 is TGCGCCAGCAGTGAGGGTGGGGCAGGTACGGCAGAGACCCAGTACTTC.

This chain uses TRBV11-2 with TRBJ2-3, with 7 bases matching TRBD1. CDR1 SGHAT and CDR2 FQNNGV come from the germline V gene. This CDR3 is built from 16 residues. V dropped 1 base and J dropped 1; count of bases not matched to a gene: 5. CDR3 in DNA: TGTGCCAGCAGCTTAGGGATAGGACAGGGCACAGATACGCAGTATTTT. Its translation: CASSLGIGQGTDTQYF.

CDR3 nucleotides: TGTGCCAGCAGCTCTCGATCCGTGGGGGCTGGAAACACCATATATTTT. Protein sequence: CASSSRSVGAGNTIYF. This chain connects TRBV7-6 to TRBJ1-3, with a tentative D call TRBD1 (5 bases). V lost 4 bases and J lost 2, with 15 bases in between. Germline values: CDR1 SGHVS, CDR2 FNYEAQ. This CDR3 has 16 amino acids.

This clone was recorded a few times. The genes are TRBV6-1 and TRBJ1-1, with 12 bases lining up with TRBD1. CDR3 size: 15 residues. Losses at the gene ends were 8 bases for V and 1 base for J; bases not matched to a gene: 5. From germline, CDR1 is MNHNS and CDR2 SASEGT. CDR3 loop: CASRDRGRGNTEAFF. The CDR3 DNA follows: TGTGCCAGCCGGGACAGGGGGCGAGGGAACACTGAAGCTTTCTTT.

The V call is TRBV5-4, the J call TRBJ1-2; D possibly corresponds to TRBD1 (5 bases). V dropped 0 bases and J dropped 0 bases, with 6 bases sitting between them. The CDR3 loop spans 14 amino acids. The germline V gene has CDR1 SGHNT and CDR2 YYREEE (reference sequence). DNA of the CDR3: TGTGCCAGCAGCTTGGACAGGACTAACTATGGCTACACCTTC. Amino acid sequence: CASSLDRTNYGYTF.

V gene TRBV11-2 combines with J gene TRBJ2-7; maybe TRBD2 (5 bases). Germline-derived CDR1 and CDR2 are SGHAT and FQNNGV. V was cut by 0 bases and J by 7 bases, with 10 bases left in between. The CDR3 contains 13 residues. CDR3 DNA sequence: TGTGCCAGCAGCTTAGAACGGGGAGCGGAGCAGTACTTC. Protein sequence: CASSLERGAEQYF.

The CDR3 DNA reads as TGTGCCAGCAGCGCCCAGGCTACTAGCGGGAAATACAATGAGCAGTTCTTC. Residues: CASSAQATSGKYNEQFF. The chain uses TRBV11-2 and TRBJ2-1; 10 positions agree with TRBD2. The CDR3 runs to 17 residues. The J segment lost 4 bases and the V segment lost 5 bases, leaving 11 bases of the junction unmatched. Germline CDR1 is SGHAT and CDR2 is FQNNGV.

This clone was seen ten or more times. The chain is built from TRBV7-6 and TRBJ2-1; D is perhaps TRBD1 (5 bases). The CDR3 sequence is 17 residues long. CDR1 is SGHVS and CDR2 is FNYEAQ in the germline V gene. Trimming pared 0 bases from V and 6 bases from J, leaving 18 bases between. Here the CDR3 DNA reads TGTGCCAGCAGCTTAGCGCTAAGGGCAGGGCATGGCAATGAGCAGTTCTTC. Its translation: CASSLALRAGHGNEQFF.

The rearrangement joins TRBV6-1 to TRBJ2-1; 11 bases align to TRBD2. CDR1 is MNHNS and CDR2 is SASEGT in the germline V gene. This CDR3 comprises 18 residues. J gave up 8 bases and V 3 bases, and 15 bases lay outside the gene matches. CDR3 in amino acids: CASSDQVVIAGGPYEQFF. As DNA, the CDR3 is TGTGCCAGCAGTGATCAGGTGGTAATAGCGGGAGGGCCCTATGAGCAGTTCTTC.

This clone was recorded a few times. This chain connects TRBV7-2 to TRBJ2-1; TRBD2 agrees at 12 bases. The CDR3 spans 15 residues. Germline V gene sequence: CDR1 SGHTA, CDR2 FQGNSA. The V and J ends lost 5 bases and 7 bases, in that order; junction bases with no gene match: 6. The CDR3: CASSRTSGNRNEQFF. DNA for the CDR3: TGTGCCAGCAGCCGGACTAGCGGGAATAGGAATGAGCAGTTCTTC. The complete variable domain, with remaining parts taken from reference TRBV7-2 and TRBJ2-1, reads GAGVSQSPSNKVTEKGKDVELRCDPISGHTALYWYRQSLGQGLEFLIYFQGNSAPDKSGLPSDRFSAERTGGSVSTLTIQRTQQEDSAVYLCASSRTSGNRNEQFFGPGTRLTVL.

This clone has only one observation. This chain connects TRBV29-1 to TRBJ2-1, with D perhaps TRBD1 (5 bases). The V end was cut by 7 bases, the J end by 5 bases, with 18 bases between. CDR1 SQVTM and CDR2 ANQGSEA come from the germline V gene. The CDR3 length is 14 residues. The CDR3 spells CSADHRWGNNEQFF. The DNA for the CDR3 is TGCAGCGCGGATCACAGGTGGGGAAACAATGAGCAGTTCTTC.